Included here is one T cell receptor (beta chain) sequence, with context. This specimen belongs to a study of shared clonotypes between healthy human individuals. The table came from immunoSEQ multiplex PCR; TCRdb's copy has only in-frame clones and leaves some out. The table records under 2.5 million clones, just under 95% of them present only once. Each of the donors was a healthy adult who was HIV-negative and had not had a recent acute infection or vaccination. Trimming cost V 4 bases and J 6 bases; bases outside gene matches: 5. CDR3 size: 13 residues. Germline assignment: CDR1 SGHDT and CDR2 YYEEEE.

This chain uses TRBV5-6 with TRBJ2-3; 7 bases align to TRBD1. Sequencing was performed on naive CD4+ T cells from PBMCs. The subset here: CD45RA+ positively selected. The sequence came from a man between 18 and 29 years old in good health. Some clones in this sample may be carry-over from other donors' samples. This CDR3 is CASSRRQGDTQYF. The CDR3 coding sequence is TGTGCCAGCAGCCGGCGACAGGGCGATACGCAGTATTTT.